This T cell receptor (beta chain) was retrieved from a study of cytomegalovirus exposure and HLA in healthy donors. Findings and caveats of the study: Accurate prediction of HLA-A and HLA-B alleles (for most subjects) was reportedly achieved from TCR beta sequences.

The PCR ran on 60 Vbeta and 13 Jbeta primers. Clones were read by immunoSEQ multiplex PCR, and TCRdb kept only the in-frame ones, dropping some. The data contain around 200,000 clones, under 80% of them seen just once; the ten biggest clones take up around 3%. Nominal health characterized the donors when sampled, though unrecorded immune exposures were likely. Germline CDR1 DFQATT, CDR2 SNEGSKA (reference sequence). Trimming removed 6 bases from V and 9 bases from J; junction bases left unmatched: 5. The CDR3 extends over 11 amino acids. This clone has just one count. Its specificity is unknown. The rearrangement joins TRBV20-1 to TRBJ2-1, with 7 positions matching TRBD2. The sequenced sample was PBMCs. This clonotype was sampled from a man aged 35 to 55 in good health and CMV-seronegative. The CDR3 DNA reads TGCAGTGCCACACTAGCGCTTGAGCAGTTCTTC. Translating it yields CSATLALEQFF.